The rows below give T cell receptor beta chains drawn from one sample of a study of radiotherapy plus CTLA-4 blockade in lung cancer. The data were produced by immunoSEQ multiplex PCR, yet TCRdb's version contains in-frame clones alone and is incomplete. Altogether about 73,000 clones are present, about nine tenths being singletons, with the ten largest covering over 35%. Material: peripheral blood, obtained from a patient treated with radiotherapy plus ipilimumab. The receptors were sampled from a human donor with non-small cell lung cancer that progressed on radiotherapy plus ipilimumab. CDR3s include the opening cysteine and the closing phenylalanine or tryptophan. The order of the fields is clone size, J gene, D gene, V gene, CDR3 protein, CDR3 DNA. The D gene is left open where the match is weak. Part of the rows lack a size; the others show once, few, many or a class for expanded clones.

>many|TRBJ2-1|TRBD1|TRBV19
CASTEEGQGAPNEQFF
TGTGCCAGTACCGAAGAAGGACAGGGGGCGCCCAATGAGCAGTTCTTC
>-|TRBJ2-2|-|TRBV19
CASSRVETNTGELFF
TGTGCCAGTAGTAGGGTGGAGACGAACACCGGGGAGCTGTTTTTT
>-|TRBJ1-1|-|TRBV28
CASSRYTEAFF
TGTGCCAGCAGTCGGTACACTGAAGCTTTCTTT
>once|TRBJ1-2|-|TRBV4-1
CASSPQLRGGYTF
TGCGCCAGCAGCCCCCAGCTAAGGGGCGGCTACACCTTC
>-|TRBJ2-7|-|TRBV2
CASGPVGLEQYF
TGTGCCAGCGGACCGGTCGGTCTCGAGCAGTACTTC
>-|TRBJ2-5|TRBD1|TRBV27
CASSLSGQVGLETQYF
TGTGCCAGCAGTTTATCGGGACAGGTGGGGTTGGAGACCCAGTACTTC
>-|TRBJ2-1|TRBD2|TRBV28
CASSLSAGGHNEQFF
TGTGCCAGCAGTTTGTCAGCGGGAGGGCACAATGAGCAGTTCTTC
>-|TRBJ1-1|TRBD1|TRBV7-8
CASSLQGATTEAFF
TGTGCCAGCAGCTTACAGGGGGCGACCACTGAAGCTTTCTTT
>-|TRBJ2-1|TRBD1|TRBV2
CASSEIGTGVHEQFF
TGTGCCAGCAGTGAAATCGGGACAGGGGTGCATGAGCAGTTCTTC
>-|TRBJ2-3|TRBD1|TRBV6-1
CAIQDRGPDTQYF
TGTGCCATCCAGGACAGGGGCCCAGATACGCAGTATTTT
>-|TRBJ2-7|TRBD2|TRBV10-2
CASSRTLGSGDEQYF
TGCGCCAGCAGTAGAACGTTGGGTAGCGGGGACGAGCAGTACTTC
>few|TRBJ2-7|-|TRBV19
CASSIPGSTYEQYF
TGTGCCAGTAGTATCCCCGGGTCAACCTACGAGCAGTACTTC
>-|TRBJ2-1|TRBD2|TRBV5-1
CASSRQELAGAYNEQFF
TGCGCCAGCAGCCGGCAGGAACTAGCGGGGGCCTACAATGAGCAGTTCTTC
>-|TRBJ1-2|-|TRBV30
CAWRDDHASGYTF
TGTGCCTGGAGAGACGACCATGCGTCCGGCTACACCTTC
>-|TRBJ2-7|TRBD1|TRBV6-5
CASSYSPTGLSYEQYF
TGTGCCAGCAGTTATTCACCGACAGGGTTGTCCTACGAGCAGTACTTC
>-|TRBJ2-2|-|TRBV4-1
CASSPVPTAPGELFF
TGCGCCAGCAGCCCAGTTCCGACAGCGCCCGGGGAGCTGTTTTTT
>-|TRBJ1-4|-|TRBV28
CASSFSRRSNEKLFF
TGTGCCAGCAGTTTTAGCAGGAGGTCTAATGAAAAACTGTTTTTT
>-|TRBJ1-1|-|TRBV10-3
CAISGGSISGRAEAFF
TGTGCCATCAGTGGCGGGTCTATTAGTGGGAGGGCTGAAGCTTTCTTT
>-|TRBJ2-1|-|TRBV5-1
CASSRPTEYYNEQFF
TGCGCCAGCTCACGCCCGACAGAATATTACAATGAGCAGTTCTTC
>once|TRBJ1-5|TRBD1|TRBV30
CAWSHGTGKQPQHF
TGTGCCTGGTCTCATGGGACAGGGAAGCAGCCCCAGCATTTT
>-|TRBJ2-2|-|TRBV11-3
CASSHGNTGELFF
TGTGCCAGCAGCCATGGCAACACCGGGGAGCTGTTTTTT
>-|TRBJ2-1|-|TRBV5-5
CASSWGAYSSEQFF
TGTGCCAGCAGCTGGGGGGCATACAGTAGTGAGCAGTTCTTC
>-|TRBJ2-1|TRBD2|TRBV19
CASSMGGGRAPFNEQFF
TGTGCCAGTAGTATGGGTGGCGGGAGGGCTCCTTTCAATGAGCAGTTCTTC
>-|TRBJ2-3|TRBD1|TRBV28
CASTFSGRGQDTQYF
TGTGCCAGCACCTTTAGTGGCAGGGGGCAAGATACGCAGTATTTT
>-|TRBJ2-1|-|TRBV19
CASSRVSSTNPNNEQFF
TGTGCCAGTAGTAGAGTAAGCTCGACAAATCCCAACAATGAGCAGTTCTTC
>many|TRBJ1-1|-|TRBV9
CASSVGALNTEAFF
TGTGCCAGCAGCGTTGGCGCCTTGAACACTGAAGCTTTCTTT
>few|TRBJ2-1|TRBD2|TRBV19
CASNPGLIYNEQFF
TGTGCCAGTAACCCGGGACTAATCTACAATGAGCAGTTCTTC
>-|TRBJ1-1|-|TRBV18
CASSGVSMNTEAFF
TGTGCCAGCTCAGGGGTTTCAATGAACACTGAAGCTTTCTTT
>-|TRBJ2-5|-|TRBV2
CASVPLQETQYF
TGTGCCAGCGTCCCCCTTCAAGAGACCCAGTACTTC
>-|TRBJ1-1|TRBD1|TRBV2
CASSIDRAGTEAFF
TGTGCCAGCAGTATTGACAGGGCCGGCACTGAAGCTTTCTTT
>once|TRBJ2-1|-|TRBV10-2
CASRQGGEQFF
TGCGCCAGCAGACAGGGCGGTGAGCAGTTCTTC
>-|TRBJ2-5|-|TRBV5-4
CASSLVTDQTQYF
TGTGCCAGCAGCTTGGTGACGGATCAGACCCAGTACTTC
>-|TRBJ2-1|-|TRBV30
CAWSVRGRTYNEQFF
TGTGCCTGGAGTGTACGGGGGAGGACCTACAATGAGCAGTTCTTC
>-|TRBJ2-1|TRBD1|TRBV2
CASIRRTGSNNEQFF
TGTGCCAGCATCAGGAGGACAGGGTCTAACAATGAGCAGTTCTTC
>few|TRBJ2-7|-|TRBV19
CASSAGQIYEQYF
TGTGCCAGTAGTGCGGGACAGATCTACGAGCAGTACTTC
>-|TRBJ2-1|TRBD2|TRBV2
CASSSLAANNEQFF
TGTGCCAGCAGTAGCCTAGCGGCAAACAATGAGCAGTTCTTC
>-|TRBJ2-5|TRBD2|TRBV2
CASSNGLVQQETQYF
TGTGCCAGCAGTAACGGACTAGTCCAACAAGAGACCCAGTACTTC
>-|TRBJ1-2|TRBD1|TRBV6-6
CASSQLRVTGYGYTF
TGTGCCAGCAGCCAACTTCGCGTGACAGGGTATGGCTACACCTTC
>-|TRBJ2-1|TRBD2|TRBV6-1
CASSEPGLAVPNGQFF
TGTGCCAGCAGTGAACCGGGACTAGCGGTACCCAACGGGCAGTTCTTC
>-|TRBJ1-2|TRBD1|TRBV28
CASISGTGGFGYTF
TGTGCCAGCATTTCTGGGACAGGGGGCTTTGGCTACACCTTC
>-|TRBJ1-5|-|TRBV28
CASKKDGGFGPQHF
TGTGCCAGCAAAAAGGACGGCGGGTTTGGGCCCCAGCATTTT
>-|TRBJ2-2|TRBD1|TRBV5-6
CASSLGAGGTGELFF
TGTGCCAGCAGCTTGGGGGCAGGGGGCACCGGGGAGCTGTTTTTT
>-|TRBJ2-2|-|TRBV6-5
CASSRGAGNTGELFF
TGTGCCAGCAGTCGGGGGGCCGGGAACACCGGGGAGCTGTTTTTT